One sample yielded the 25 T cell receptor beta chains listed below, sequenced in a study of T cells in Graves' hyperthyroidism and ophthalmopathy. The investigators amplified TCR beta CDR3 regions from RNA transcripts. The TCR CDR3 first-round RT-PCR relied on the HTBI primer set. MiXCR, applied by TCRdb to the multiplex PCR reads, yields one record per CDR3 protein. The sample has roughly 640,000 distinct CDR3 sequences, 16% seen once. Sequenced input: blood. These receptor sequences come from a middle-aged woman with Graves' ophthalmopathy.

As concerns this clonotype: A read error is possible here, since a much larger clone lies one base away. The chain carries TRBV20-1 and TRBJ2-7; D gene ambiguous. Trimming took 0 bases from V and 3 from J, leaving 6 bases between them. The germline V gene encodes CDR1 DFQATT and CDR2 SNEGSKA (reference sequence). The CDR3 is made up of 12 amino acids. This CDR3 reads CSAREPLYEQYF. Here the CDR3 DNA reads TGCAGTGCTAGAGAACCGCTCTACGAGCAGTACTTC.

In regard to this clonotype: A much larger clone is a single base away; this may be a read error. This chain joins TRBV6-1 and TRBJ1-1; weak D call: TRBD1 (5 bases). CDR3 length equals 15 residues. V was clipped by 5 bases and J by 1 base, with 14 bases between them. CDR1 is MNHNS and CDR2 is SASEGT in the germline V gene. The CDR3 protein is CASSTQPTGNTEAFF. DNA of the CDR3: TGTGCCAGCAGTACTCAGCCAACAGGGAACACTGAAGCTTTCTTT.

This clonotype was recorded many times. The chain couples TRBV11-2 to TRBJ2-3; D may be TRBD1 (6 bases). The CDR3 loop spans 15 amino acids. The V end was cut by 8 bases, the J end by 4 bases, with 19 bases between. Germline V gene sequence: CDR1 SGHAT, CDR2 FQNNGV. This CDR3 is CASGRAGEYPDTQYF. In nucleotides, the CDR3 is TGTGCCAGCGGAAGGGCAGGGGAGTACCCAGATACGCAGTATTTT. The full variable domain, its missing parts supplied by reference TRBV11-2 and TRBJ2-3, is EAGVAQSPRYKIIEKRQSVAFWCNPISGHATLYWYQQILGQGPKLLIQFQNNGVVDDSQLPKDRFSAERLKGVDSTLKIQPAKLEDSAVYLCASGRAGEYPDTQYFGPGTRLTVL.

This clonotype was counted many times. The chain links TRBV6-1 to TRBJ2-3; 9 positions agree with TRBD1. This CDR3 has 15 residues. Germline trimming cut 6 bases from V and 3 bases from J; bases unmatched to any gene: 7. Germline CDR1 is MNHNS and CDR2 is SASEGT. For the CDR3, the DNA is TGTGCCAGCAGGAGGGACAGGGTGATAACAGATACGCAGTATTTT. Protein sequence: CASRRDRVITDTQYF.

This clonotype was detected a few times. This chain joins TRBV7-2 and TRBJ1-1; perhaps TRBD1 as D (6 bases). Trimming left V 0 bases short and J 0 bases short, with 11 bases between. CDR1 is SGHTA, CDR2 FQGNSA, per germline. This CDR3 contains 16 residues. This CDR3 reads CASSLAGQGLNTEAFF. The CDR3 bases are TGTGCCAGCAGCTTAGCGGGGCAGGGGCTGAACACTGAAGCTTTCTTT.

Regarding this clonotype: A much larger clone lies a single base off, so this may be a read error. The V gene is TRBV7-3, the J gene TRBJ2-1; TRBD1 might be the D (8 bases). This CDR3 comprises 15 residues. The germline V gene encodes CDR1 SGHTA and CDR2 FQGTGA. This CDR3 is CVSSLLPGQGLEQFF. In nucleotides, the CDR3 is TGTGTCAGCAGCCTACTACCCGGACAGGGACTAGAGCAGTTCTTC.

This clonotype was counted at least ten times. The chain combines TRBV6-1 with TRBJ1-1, with TRBD1 identical over 7 bases. This CDR3 contains 15 residues. Unmatched junction bases numbered 7, after V lost 5 bases and J lost 1 base. Germline CDR1 MNHNS, CDR2 SASEGT. The CDR3 DNA sequence: TGTGCCAGCAGTTCCGGGGGGACAGCGAACACTGAAGCTTTCTTT. This codes for CASSSGGTANTEAFF.

At least ten counts were recorded for this clonotype. The V and J genes are TRBV2 and TRBJ1-2; 7 positions match TRBD1. Per germline, CDR1 SNHLY and CDR2 FYNNEI. V trimming: 7 bases; J trimming: 2 bases; junction bases outside the gene matches: 7. The CDR3 runs 14 residues. In nucleotides, the CDR3 is TGTGCCAGCAATCGACAGGGAGGAAACTATGGCTACACCTTC. Amino acids: CASNRQGGNYGYTF.

The chain links TRBV11-2 to TRBJ1-4, with no clear D. The CDR3 loop spans 15 amino acids. Germline V gene sequence: CDR1 SGHAT, CDR2 FQNNGV. V dropped 7 bases and J dropped 6 bases, with 18 bases sitting between them. The CDR3 reads CASTLDPTPDEKLFF. CDR3 sequence (DNA): TGTGCCAGCACCCTAGACCCGACCCCAGATGAAAAACTGTTTTTT. The entire variable domain, with the rest obtained from reference TRBV11-2 and TRBJ1-4, is as follows: EAGVAQSPRYKIIEKRQSVAFWCNPISGHATLYWYQQILGQGPKLLIQFQNNGVVDDSQLPKDRFSAERLKGVDSTLKIQPAKLEDSAVYLCASTLDPTPDEKLFFGSGTQLSVL.

DNA for the CDR3: TGCAGTGCTTTACCCACAGCGGGAGGGCCTGGGGAGCAGTTCTTC. Translated: CSALPTAGGPGEQFF. The V gene is TRBV20-1, the J gene TRBJ2-1; 10 bases are a match to TRBD2. This CDR3 has 15 amino acids. Germline trimming cut 5 bases from V and 10 bases from J; bases unmatched to any gene: 14. Germline V lookup: CDR1 DFQATT, CDR2 SNEGSKA (reference sequence).

The chain employs TRBV20-1 and TRBJ2-1; D tentatively fits TRBD1 or TRBD2 (6 bases each). The CDR3 totals 18 residues. With 0 bases removed from V and 0 bases from J, the gap between germline ends came to 18 bases. Germline V CDR1 and CDR2: DFQATT, SNEGSKA (reference sequence). The CDR3 spells CSARDGQRMGGSYNEQFF. CDR3 bases: TGCAGTGCTAGAGATGGACAGCGAATGGGGGGCTCCTACAATGAGCAGTTCTTC.

V usage is TRBV28 and J usage is TRBJ2-2; no definite D call. Trimming stripped 9 bases from V and 2 bases from J, with 10 bases between. The CDR3 is 13 residues long. Germline V gene sequence: CDR1 MDHEN, CDR2 SYDVKM. The CDR3 bases are TGTGCCAGTAGAGGAGTTAACACCGGGGAGCTGTTTTTT. Translating gives CASRGVNTGELFF. Variable domain in full (rest from reference TRBV28 and TRBJ2-2): DVKVTQSSRYLVKRTGEKVFLECVQDMDHENMFWYRQDPGLGLRLIYFSYDVKMKEKGDIPEGYSVSREKKERFSLILESASTNQTSMYLCASRGVNTGELFFGEGSRLTVL.

V usage is TRBV20-1 and J usage is TRBJ2-2; D is unresolved. This CDR3 is built from 13 residues. Germline V gene data show CDR1 as DFQATT and CDR2 as SNEGSKA (reference sequence). The V and J ends lost 1 base and 5 bases respectively, with 8 bases between them. CDR3 nucleotides: TGCAGTGCTAGAGTTGGTGGGACCGGGGAGCTGTTTTTT. This translates into CSARVGGTGELFF.

This sequence joins TRBV29-1 and TRBJ2-2; D unclear. The CDR3 spans 13 residues. Trimming took 4 bases from V and 1 from J, leaving 7 bases between them. In germline, CDR1 is SQVTM, CDR2 ANQGSEA. As DNA, the CDR3 is TGCAGCGTTGGGACGCGGAACACCGGGGAGCTGTTTTTT. This gives the protein CSVGTRNTGELFF.

This clonotype was seen many times. The chain carries TRBV7-9 and TRBJ2-3; unclear D gene. The CDR3 loop spans 12 amino acids. CDR1 and CDR2 (germline): SEHNR, FQNEAQ (reference sequence). The V end was cut by 3 bases, the J end by 5 bases, with 6 bases between. CDR3 in DNA: TGTGCCAGCAGCTTGATGGGAGATACGCAGTATTTT. Its translation is CASSLMGDTQYF.

The chain has TRBV6-2 or TRBV6-3 and TRBJ1-5; no clear D. The CDR3 contains 15 residues. V was cut by 6 bases and J by 1 base, with 13 bases left in between. The germline V gene encodes CDR1 MNHEY and CDR2 SVGEGT. The CDR3 bases are TGTGCCAGCAGGACGGGCGTACAGAGCAATCAGCCCCAGCATTTT. This translates into CASRTGVQSNQPQHF.

This clonotype appeared a few times. This chain uses TRBV6-1 with TRBJ1-5; the D gene is possibly TRBD1 (6 bases). V lost 4 bases and J 6 bases, leaving 10 bases between the germline ends. The CDR3 runs to 13 residues. Germline CDR1 and CDR2: MNHNS and SASEGT. The CDR3 DNA reads as TGTGCCAGCAGTGTCCACAGGGCTCAGCCCCAGCATTTT. Its protein is CASSVHRAQPQHF.

A remark on this clonotype: This may stem from a read error, because a much larger clone lies one nucleotide away. The V call is TRBV2, the J call TRBJ2-7; tentative D call: TRBD2 (5 bases). The length of the CDR3 is 14 residues. Germline V gives CDR1 SNHLY, CDR2 FYNNEI. CDR3 sequence reads: CASSAAALSYGQYF. CDR3 coding DNA: TGTGCCAGCAGTGCAGCGGCACTCTCCTACGGGCAGTACTTC.

There are many counts of this clonotype. The CDR3 DNA reads as TGTGCCAGCAGTTACGGCGGCGGCACTGAAGCTTTCTTT. As protein: CASSYGGGTEAFF. This chain connects TRBV6-5 to TRBJ1-1; D ambiguous. Germline V gives CDR1 MNHEY, CDR2 SVGAGI. Between the trimmed V and J ends, which lost 2 bases and 4 bases, there was a span of 8 bases. The CDR3 sequence is 13 residues long.

This clonotype has just a few counts. This chain joins TRBV27 and TRBJ1-4, with 10 bases fitting TRBD1. V shed 3 bases, J shed 6 bases, and the junction held 10 bases outside the gene matches. The CDR3 totals 17 residues. Per germline, CDR1 MNHEY and CDR2 SMNVEV (reference sequence). The CDR3 nucleotides read TGTGCCAGCAGTTTGGTAGGTCGCGGACAGGGGGATGAAAAACTGTTTTTT. The encoded protein is CASSLVGRGQGDEKLFF.

This clonotype has only a few counts. The conserved phenylalanine or tryptophan normally closing the CDR3 is absent here, so this likely arose from a read error. This chain connects TRBV6-2 or TRBV6-3 to TRBJ2-2; 10 nucleotides line up with TRBD1. Germline-derived CDR1 and CDR2 are MNHEY and SVGEGT. The CDR3 consists of 16 residues. The CDR3, as DNA: TGTGCCAGCAGTCACTCCGGGACAGGGGACACCGGGGAGCTGTTTCTT. Encoded protein: CASSHSGTGDTGELFL.

The sample holds a few counts of this clonotype. This chain links TRBV20-1 with TRBJ1-1; D is possibly TRBD1 (6 bases). CDR1 DFQATT and CDR2 SNEGSKA come from the germline V gene (reference sequence). The CDR3 totals 15 residues. The V end lost 1 base, the J end lost 0 bases, and 12 bases lay between the germline ends. The CDR3 region is CSARVRTAMNTEAFF. The DNA of the CDR3 is TGCAGTGCTAGAGTCAGGACAGCTATGAACACTGAAGCTTTCTTT.

This chain links TRBV2 with TRBJ1-2; D perhaps matches TRBD1 (5 bases). V was pared by 7 bases and J by 4 bases, with 16 bases between. The CDR3 length is 14 residues. The germline CDR1 and CDR2 sequences are SNHLY and FYNNEI. This CDR3 is CASNLLRGFYGYTF. The CDR3 bases are TGTGCCAGCAATTTATTAAGGGGCTTCTATGGCTACACCTTC.

This clonotype occurred a few times. The chain joins TRBV4-1 to TRBJ2-3; TRBD1 is a possible D gene (6 bases). CDR3 length: 16 amino acids. CDR1 and CDR2 (germline): MGHRA, YSYEKL. V was trimmed by 1 base and J by 2 bases, leaving 13 bases between them. This CDR3 is CASSQVPDRHTDTQYF. In DNA, the CDR3 is TGCGCCAGCAGCCAAGTGCCGGACAGACACACAGATACGCAGTATTTT.

This chain uses TRBV18 with TRBJ2-5; TRBD1 aligns across 8 bases. V shed 1 base, J shed 7 bases, and the junction held 8 bases outside the gene matches. Germline lookup yields CDR1 KGHSH and CDR2 LQKENI. This CDR3 has 15 residues. CDR3 protein: CASSPQDRDLGTQYF. CDR3 DNA sequence: TGTGCCAGCTCACCACAGGACAGGGACTTGGGGACCCAGTACTTC.